The clone carrying this T cell receptor beta chain appeared a single time. In germline, CDR1 is SGHVS, CDR2 FNYEAQ. Trimming removed 6 bases from V and 3 bases from J, with 5 bases in between. The CDR3 contains 12 residues. The sample is drawn from a study of T cell responses to AZD1222 COVID-19 vaccine. Libraries were prepared by immunoSEQ multiplex PCR; TCRdb keeps only in-frame clonotypes and omits some of them. The sample shows more than 100,000 clones, approximately 88% of them seen only once. The source is an adult in good health. The sequences come from peripheral blood, collected on day 0 of AZD1222 vaccination. This chain links TRBV7-6 with TRBJ2-2; D gene ambiguous. The CDR3 region has the DNA TGTGCCAGCAGGCTGGACACCGGGGAGCTGTTTTTT. Its protein product is CASRLDTGELFF. Complete variable domain (other parts from reference TRBV7-6 and TRBJ2-2): GAGVSQSPRYKVTKRGQDVALRCDPISGHVSLYWYRQALGQGPEFLTYFNYEAQQDKSGLPNDRFSAERPEGSISTLTIQRTEQRDSAMYRCASRLDTGELFFGEGSRLTVL.